Listed below are T cell receptor beta chains from one sample, sequenced in a study of shared clonotypes between healthy human individuals. TCRdb's copy holds only in-frame clones and misses some; the assay was immunoSEQ multiplex PCR. This table has some 630,000 clones, 95% to 97% appearing once. Source material: naive CD8+ T cells sorted from blood. Source of these receptors: a woman in her twenties or thirties in good health. Both conserved end residues are part of each CDR3.

J: TRBJ2-1
V: TRBV9
CDR3: CASSGGGPSYNEQFF

J: TRBJ2-4
V: TRBV28
CDR3: CASSSPDPPAGKNIQYF

J: TRBJ2-7
V: TRBV27
CDR3: CASSARSGGPYEQYF

J: TRBJ1-2
V: TRBV9
CDR3: CASSRWTDDRGYTF

J: TRBJ2-1
V: TRBV27
CDR3: CASSAGQGAYNEQFF

J: TRBJ1-1
V: TRBV15
CDR3: CATSRDWPIEAFF

J: TRBJ2-7
V: TRBV4-2
CDR3: CASSQDGYEQYF

J: TRBJ2-1
V: TRBV7-2
CDR3: CASSLLAGGGKNEQFF

J: TRBJ1-2
V: TRBV4-1
CDR3: CASSQEQGGTNYGYTF

J: TRBJ2-5
V: TRBV19
CDR3: CASSIGTGGETQYF

J: TRBJ2-5
V: TRBV6-1
CDR3: CATQYGPTQYF

J: TRBJ1-1
V: TRBV11-2
CDR3: CASSLDLFGEGKTEAFF

J: TRBJ2-1
V: TRBV5-6
CDR3: CASSLGLPTEWSYNEQFF

J: TRBJ2-7
V: TRBV27
CDR3: CASSLLLAGGTYEQYF

J: TRBJ2-1
V: TRBV4-1
CDR3: CASSHFSGNYNEQFF

J: TRBJ2-3
V: TRBV27
CDR3: CASMEGTGGASDTQYF

J: TRBJ1-2
V: TRBV28
CDR3: CASSLWGRADYGYTF

J: TRBJ2-2
V: TRBV11-2
CDR3: CASSQTGLAINTGELFF

J: TRBJ1-4
V: TRBV6-5
CDR3: CASSYGVRDEKLFF

J: TRBJ1-4
V: TRBV27
CDR3: CASSLIPARSNEKLFF

J: TRBJ2-3
V: TRBV28
CDR3: CASSLPGQGTDTQYF

J: TRBJ2-1
V: TRBV5-4
CDR3: CASSLLAGEPHEQFF

J: TRBJ2-1
V: TRBV6-5
CDR3: CASSYGGAHNEQFF

J: TRBJ2-1
V: TRBV28
CDR3: CASTTPGGEQFF

J: TRBJ1-1
V: TRBV2
CDR3: CASSDRAVEAFF

J: TRBJ2-3
V: TRBV6-5
CDR3: CATKGREVTDTQYF

J: TRBJ1-3
V: TRBV29-1
CDR3: CSVVSRAGNTIYF

J: TRBJ2-2
V: TRBV27
CDR3: CASSQTGGTGELFF

J: TRBJ1-5
V: TRBV7-8
CDR3: CASSATRQNNQPQHF

J: TRBJ1-5
V: TRBV7-6
CDR3: CASSLIQEGWVYQPQHF

J: TRBJ2-7
V: TRBV28
CDR3: CASSFLGTYEQYF

J: TRBJ1-2
V: TRBV29-1
CDR3: CSVEGGRRGYGYTF

J: TRBJ2-7
V: TRBV11-2
CDR3: CASSSFGGRGAYEQYF

J: .
V: TRBV6-5
CDR3: CASSYGQIYEQYF

J: TRBJ2-7
V: TRBV11-2
CDR3: CASSTRTGAPYEQYF

J: TRBJ2-1
V: TRBV9
CDR3: CASSVGWEGYNEQFF

J: TRBJ2-1
V: TRBV19
CDR3: CASRKPSGTYNEQFF